Each of the 29 T cell receptor beta chains below was sequenced from the same sample in a study of blood T cell repertoires in COVID-19. Sequenced by immunoSEQ multiplex PCR; TCRdb stores in-frame clones only, minus some. Of 250,000 to 300,000 clones listed, under 90% are singletons. The sequenced sample was peripheral blood. The receptors originated from a man in his fifties with acute or convalescent COVID-19.

This clone was recorded only once. The CDR3 spells CASSRNRGEQPQHF. Written as DNA, the CDR3 is TGTGCCAGCTCACGAAACAGGGGCGAACAGCCCCAGCATTTT. V gene TRBV18 combines with J gene TRBJ1-5, with 7 nucleotides matching TRBD1. The junction had 7 bases not matched to a gene; V was cut back by 4 bases and J by 7 bases. Per the germline V gene, CDR1 is KGHSH and CDR2 is LQKENI. This CDR3 is 14 amino acids long.

The rearrangement joins TRBV5-1 to TRBJ1-1; D ambiguous. This CDR3 has 13 residues. Germline CDR1 reads SGHRS; CDR2 reads YFSETQ. The V and J ends lost 4 bases and 6 bases respectively, with 13 bases between them. CDR3 residues: CASSKSGMAEAFF. Written as DNA, the CDR3 is TGCGCCAGCAGCAAGTCGGGAATGGCTGAAGCTTTCTTT.

This rearrangement joins TRBV19 to TRBJ1-5; 8 nucleotides agree with TRBD1. The trim removed 5 bases at V and 1 base at J, leaving 7 bases unmatched. The germline gives CDR1 LNHDA, CDR2 SQIVND (reference sequence). CDR3 length: 16 amino acids. CDR3 nucleotides: TGTGCCAGTAGTCAGATTTACAGGGGGAGCAATCAGCCCCAGCATTTT. Its protein is CASSQIYRGSNQPQHF.

This chain links TRBV19 with TRBJ2-3; D is perhaps TRBD2 (7 bases). The CDR3 extends over 15 amino acids. V lost 3 bases to trimming and J lost 5 bases, with 15 bases between them. The germline V gene encodes CDR1 LNHDA and CDR2 SQIVND (reference sequence). CDR3 sequence: CASSMTGGPQDTQYF. CDR3 DNA sequence: TGTGCCAGTAGTATGACGGGGGGCCCTCAAGATACGCAGTATTTT.

The rearrangement uses TRBV18 and TRBJ1-3; D is unclear. This CDR3 comprises 16 residues. V lost 2 bases to trimming and J lost 0 bases, with 11 bases between them. Germline values: CDR1 KGHSH, CDR2 LQKENI. The CDR3 nucleotides read TGTGCCAGCTCACCAAGGCGACTGACCTCTGGAAACACCATATATTTT. Translating it yields CASSPRRLTSGNTIYF.

The chain is built from TRBV6-4 and TRBJ2-2; weak D call: TRBD2 (7 bases). V was trimmed by 5 bases and J by 3 bases, leaving 16 bases between them. The germline V gene encodes CDR1 MRHNA and CDR2 SNTAGT. The CDR3 is made up of 16 amino acids. CDR3 nucleotide sequence: TGTGCCAGCAGTAACGAGGGGGGGCGATACACCGGGGAGCTGTTTTTT. Protein: CASSNEGGRYTGELFF.

This chain uses TRBV7-3 with TRBJ1-2; 9 bases match TRBD1. The germline V gene encodes CDR1 SGHTA and CDR2 FQGTGA. The CDR3 contains 13 residues. V shed 4 bases, J shed 6 bases, and the junction held 3 bases outside the gene matches. CDR3 protein: CASSWGQGDGYTF. CDR3 bases: TGTGCCAGCAGCTGGGGACAGGGCGATGGCTACACCTTC.

The V gene is TRBV27, the J gene TRBJ2-3; 7 nucleotides line up with TRBD1. Germline lookup yields CDR1 MNHEY and CDR2 SMNVEV (reference sequence). Unmatched junction bases numbered 7, after V lost 6 bases and J lost 1 base. This CDR3 is 15 amino acids long. CDR3 sequence: CASSLTGMGTDTQYF. The CDR3 DNA reads as TGTGCCAGCAGCCTGACAGGGATGGGCACAGATACGCAGTATTTT.

V usage is TRBV19 and J usage is TRBJ2-2, with 11 positions matching TRBD2. Trimming removed 6 bases from V and 7 bases from J; junction bases left unmatched: 4. This CDR3 contains 14 residues. CDR1 is LNHDA, CDR2 SQIVND, per germline (reference sequence). The CDR3 nucleotides read TGTGCCAGTAGCGGGACTAGCGGCGTCGGGGAGCTGTTTTTT. Its translation: CASSGTSGVGELFF.

The J gene is TRBJ2-1, the V gene TRBV7-8, with 7 bases fitting TRBD1. CDR3 length: 16 amino acids. Per germline, CDR1 SGHVS and CDR2 FQNEAQ. V was pared by 5 bases and J by 3 bases, with 10 bases of the junction left unmatched. This CDR3 reads CASSPGQAVFYNEQFF. In nucleotides, the CDR3 is TGTGCCAGCAGCCCAGGACAGGCCGTCTTCTACAATGAGCAGTTCTTC.

In nucleotides, the CDR3 is TGTGCCAGCAGTCCGGACAGGGGTTCCTACAATGAGCAGTTCTTC. The encoded protein is CASSPDRGSYNEQFF. V is TRBV7-9 and J is TRBJ2-1; 9 bases are a match to TRBD1. V lost 6 bases, J lost 1 base, and 4 bases stayed unmatched. This CDR3 contains 15 residues. In germline, CDR1 is SEHNR, CDR2 FQNEAQ (reference sequence). The variable domain in full, with the rest retrieved from reference TRBV7-9 and TRBJ2-1, is DTGVSQNPRHKITKRGQNVTFRCDPISEHNRLYWYRQTLGQGPEFLTYFQNEAQLEKSRLLSDRFSAERPKGSFSTLEIQRTEQGDSAMYLCASSPDRGSYNEQFFGPGTRLTVL.

This clone was observed many times. The chain is built from TRBV5-1 and TRBJ1-3; 7 positions match TRBD1. The CDR3 has 15 amino acids. The V gene end was trimmed by 4 bases and the J gene end by 0 bases; junction bases not matched to a gene: 4. Germline V gives CDR1 SGHRS, CDR2 YFSETQ. CDR3 nucleotide sequence: TGCGCCAGCAGCCCTTGGACAGGCTCTGGAAACACCATATATTTT. Translating it yields CASSPWTGSGNTIYF.

The rearrangement uses TRBV3-1 (or the pseudogene TRBV3-2) and TRBJ2-1, with 8 bases identical to TRBD1. The trim removed 2 bases at V and 4 bases at J, leaving 1 base unmatched. CDR1 is LGHDT, CDR2 YNNKEL, per germline (reference sequence). The CDR3 extends over 14 amino acids. CDR3 nucleotide sequence: TGTGCCAGCAGCCAAAACAGGGGGTACAATGAGCAGTTCTTC. Translated: CASSQNRGYNEQFF.

This clone has only a few counts. V usage is TRBV20-1 and J usage is TRBJ1-1; 7 bases match TRBD1. V shed 3 bases, J shed 3 bases, and the junction held 4 bases outside the gene matches. Germline CDR1 reads DFQATT; CDR2 reads SNEGSKA (reference sequence). The length of the CDR3 is 13 residues. The CDR3 DNA follows: TGCAGTGCTAGTCGGCAGGGGGACACTGAAGCTTTCTTT. This gives the protein CSASRQGDTEAFF.

CDR3 in amino acids: CSVLRWAGEAFF. The CDR3 region has the DNA TGCAGCGTTTTACGGTGGGCAGGGGAGGCTTTCTTT. The rearrangement joins TRBV29-1 to TRBJ1-1, with D possibly TRBD1 on 6 matching bases. V was cut by 5 bases and J by 11 bases, with 18 bases left in between. Germline V gene lookup returns CDR1 SQVTM and CDR2 ANQGSEA. The CDR3 consists of 12 residues.

The CDR3 sequence is CASSLRGNEGYTF. The DNA for the CDR3 is TGTGCCAGCAGCTTAAGGGGGAATGAAGGCTACACCTTC. This chain uses TRBV7-9 with TRBJ1-2; D is perhaps TRBD1 (6 bases). The germline CDR1 and CDR2 sequences are SEHNR and FQNEAQ (reference sequence). The V gene lost 2 bases and the J gene lost 8 bases, with 12 bases spanning the gap. The CDR3 spans 13 residues.

This clone was detected once. This rearrangement joins TRBV6-5 to TRBJ2-2, with 8 bases matching TRBD1. Germline assignment: CDR1 MNHEY and CDR2 SVGAGI. The V and J ends lost 0 bases and 7 bases, in that order; junction bases with no gene match: 7. This CDR3 is built from 16 residues. CDR3 sequence (DNA): TGTGCCAGCAGTTACTCACCACAGGGGGTCGGCGGGGAGCTGTTTTTT. Protein: CASSYSPQGVGGELFF.

The gene calls are TRBV18 and TRBJ1-2; D remains unclear. The V and J ends lost 6 bases and 5 bases respectively, with 16 bases between them. Per the germline V gene, CDR1 is KGHSH and CDR2 is LQKENI. The CDR3 loop spans 14 amino acids. The CDR3 loop is CASSEDVGLYGYTF. The CDR3 DNA reads as TGTGCCAGCTCGGAGGACGTGGGGTTATATGGCTACACCTTC.

This chain uses TRBV6-4 with TRBJ2-3, with 12 bases matching TRBD2. Trimming took 0 bases from V and 0 from J; bases not matched to a gene: 4. CDR3 length: 18 residues. Looked up from germline, CDR1 is MRHNA and CDR2 is SNTAGT. Here the CDR3 DNA reads TGTGCCAGCAGTGACTCCCCTCTAGCGGGGGGGAGCACAGATACGCAGTATTTT. Translating it yields CASSDSPLAGGSTDTQYF.

The rearrangement uses TRBV2 and TRBJ2-3; D may be TRBD1 (6 bases). The CDR3 extends over 12 amino acids. CDR1 and CDR2 from the germline V gene are SNHLY and FYNNEI. With 6 bases removed from V and 6 bases from J, the gap between germline ends came to 10 bases. The CDR3, as DNA: TGTGCCAGCAGGAGAGGGGGTGATACGCAGTATTTT. It specifies CASRRGGDTQYF.

The chain uses TRBV29-1 and TRBJ1-2; TRBD1 might be the D (5 bases). The CDR3 is made up of 11 amino acids. CDR1 and CDR2 (germline): SQVTM, ANQGSEA. V lost 6 bases and J 6 bases, leaving 11 bases between the germline ends. The chain's CDR3 is CSVGGDDGYTF. CDR3 DNA: TGCAGCGTCGGGGGGGACGATGGCTACACCTTC.

V gene TRBV7-2 combines with J gene TRBJ1-4, with D perhaps matching TRBD1 (6 bases). The ends were cut back, 6 bases at V and 1 base at J, with 9 bases in the middle. This CDR3 has 14 amino acids. Germline CDR1 reads SGHTA; CDR2 reads FQGNSA. The CDR3 loop reads CASSSQGTNEKLFF. CDR3 nucleotides: TGTGCCAGCAGTTCACAGGGAACTAATGAAAAACTGTTTTTT. The whole variable domain, remainder taken from reference TRBV7-2 and TRBJ1-4, is GAGVSQSPSNKVTEKGKDVELRCDPISGHTALYWYRQSLGQGLEFLIYFQGNSAPDKSGLPSDRFSAERTGGSVSTLTIQRTQQEDSAVYLCASSSQGTNEKLFFGSGTQLSVL.

The chain is built from TRBV19 and TRBJ2-5, with a weak D call TRBD1 (5 bases). V gave up 8 bases and J gave up 0 bases, with 25 bases separating them. This CDR3 has 18 amino acids. CDR1 and CDR2 (germline): LNHDA, SQIVND (reference sequence). The CDR3 nucleotides read TGTGCCAGTCCCCAAATAGAGCCTTTGGGGCAGTACCAAGAGACCCAGTACTTC. Translating it yields CASPQIEPLGQYQETQYF.

The CDR3 protein is CASLVGQGNTEAFF. CDR3 nucleotide sequence: TGTGCCAGCCTCGTGGGGCAGGGGAACACTGAAGCTTTCTTT. The rearrangement uses TRBV6-5 and TRBJ1-1, with TRBD1 as a possible D gene (5 bases). V gave up 8 bases and J gave up 1 base, with 14 bases separating them. The CDR3 has 14 residues. CDR1 and CDR2 from the germline V gene are MNHEY and SVGAGI.

J is TRBJ2-6 and V is TRBV6-6; the D is unclear. Germline V lookup: CDR1 MNHNY, CDR2 SVGAGI (reference sequence). This CDR3 has 15 amino acids. Deletions cut 2 bases from V and 2 bases from J, with 7 bases between. CDR3 residues: CASSYGRTGANVLTF. CDR3 nucleotides: TGTGCCAGCAGTTACGGGCGAACTGGGGCCAACGTCCTGACTTTC.

This rearrangement joins TRBV7-3 to TRBJ2-3; 11 bases line up with TRBD1. Germline V gene lookup returns CDR1 SGHTA and CDR2 FQGTGA. J was trimmed by 11 bases and V by 4 bases; bases with no gene match: 8. This CDR3 has 14 residues. CDR3 in DNA: TGTGCCAGCAGCTCTGGGACAGGGGGAAAAGTGCAGTATTTT. This translates into CASSSGTGGKVQYF.

This clone was seen a single time. V gene TRBV7-9 combines with J gene TRBJ2-7; no reliable D call. Germline V gene sequence: CDR1 SEHNR, CDR2 FQNEAQ (reference sequence). The CDR3 contains 15 residues. Trimming removed 4 bases at V and 2 bases at J, with 15 bases between. CDR3 bases: TGTGCCAGCAGCTCTCAAGTATCAGTACCCTACGAGCAGTACTTC. It codes for CASSSQVSVPYEQYF.

This clone was seen more than once but under ten times. The V call is TRBV5-6, the J call TRBJ2-7, with 8 positions matching TRBD2. Looked up from germline, CDR1 is SGHDT and CDR2 is YYEEEE. CDR3 length: 16 residues. The ends lost 3 bases at V and 1 base at J; junction bases unmatched: 9. The CDR3 sequence is CASSWGGGSSSYEQYF. CDR3 sequence (DNA): TGTGCCAGCAGCTGGGGCGGGGGGAGTAGTTCCTACGAGCAGTACTTC.

V usage is TRBV30 and J usage is TRBJ1-3; a possible D gene is TRBD1 (5 bases). V gave up 2 bases and J gave up 4 bases, with 21 bases separating them. This CDR3 has 17 amino acids. Germline CDR1 is GTSNPN and CDR2 is SVGIG (reference sequence). The CDR3 coding sequence is TGTGCCTGGAGTTCTATGGACCTCAGGGTGATGGGAAACACCATATATTTT. Its protein product is CAWSSMDLRVMGNTIYF.